Shown below are 18 T cell receptor beta chains from a single sample sequenced in a study of blood T cell repertoires in COVID-19. The assay was immunoSEQ multiplex PCR, and TCRdb's table has in-frame clones only and misses some. The sample lists 90,000 to 130,000 clones, roughly 84% seen once, with 0.7% to 1% in the top ten. Sequences were obtained from peripheral blood. All receptors derive from a woman aged 70-85 years with acute or convalescent COVID-19.

This sequence joins TRBV4-1 and TRBJ2-5; weak D call: TRBD2 (5 bases). Deletions cut 1 base from V and 0 bases from J, with 9 bases between. The germline V gene encodes CDR1 MGHRA and CDR2 YSYEKL. The CDR3 extends over 15 amino acids. The CDR3 nucleotides are TGCGCCAGCAGCCAAGGGCGGGCAGACCAAGAGACCCAGTACTTC. Translating it yields CASSQGRADQETQYF.

The chain has TRBV3-1 (or the pseudogene TRBV3-2) and TRBJ2-2; 10 bases line up with TRBD1. The ends lost 2 bases at V and 8 bases at J; junction bases unmatched: 8. Germline V gene data show CDR1 as LGHDT and CDR2 as YNNKEL (reference sequence). The CDR3 spans 16 residues. CDR3: CASSQRQGASPGELFF. The DNA of the CDR3 is TGTGCCAGCAGCCAACGACAGGGGGCTTCGCCGGGGGAGCTGTTTTTT.

This clone was seen a handful of times. The V gene is TRBV5-1, the J gene TRBJ1-1; TRBD1 might be the D (6 bases). Trimming shortened V by 5 bases and J by 1 base, and 12 bases separated the two germline ends. Germline CDR1 reads SGHRS; CDR2 reads YFSETQ. The CDR3 runs to 14 residues. DNA for the CDR3: TGCGCCAGCAGGCTACCAGGGGCGAACACTGAAGCTTTCTTT. Amino acids: CASRLPGANTEAFF. Drawing the rest from reference TRBV5-1 and TRBJ1-1, the complete variable domain is KAGVTQTPRYLIKTRGQQVTLSCSPISGHRSVSWYQQTPGQGLQFLFEYFSETQRNKGNFPGRFSGRQFSNSRSEMNVSTLELGDSALYLCASRLPGANTEAFFGQGTRLTVV.

V is TRBV5-1 and J is TRBJ2-1, with 12 bases lining up with TRBD1. This CDR3 is 14 amino acids long. Germline loops: CDR1 SGHRS, CDR2 YFSETQ. Trimming took 8 bases from V and 8 from J; bases not matched to a gene: 8. The CDR3 DNA follows: TGCGCCAGTCAATCCGGGACAGGGGGCGATGAGCAGTTCTTC. Its translation is CASQSGTGGDEQFF.

There are a few counts of this clone. The chain couples TRBV5-4 to TRBJ2-7, with D tentatively TRBD2 (6 bases). Trimming took off 5 bases at V and 7 bases at J, with 16 bases between the two ends. CDR1 and CDR2 from the germline V gene are SGHNT and YYREEE (reference sequence). The CDR3 covers 13 residues. The CDR3 reads CASRQEGRWEQYF. Written as DNA, the CDR3 is TGTGCCAGCAGGCAGGAGGGGCGATGGGAGCAGTACTTC.

The V and J genes are TRBV28 and TRBJ1-2, with D perhaps matching TRBD1 (5 bases). The germline CDR1 and CDR2 sequences are MDHEN and SYDVKM. This CDR3 region has 15 residues. V shed 1 base and J shed 4 bases, with 13 bases lying between them. The CDR3 nucleotides read TGTGCCAGCAGTTTATTCGGGGGAGCAGGCTATGGCTACACCTTC. It is translated as CASSLFGGAGYGYTF.

The chain has TRBV28 and TRBJ1-5; 10 bases align to TRBD1. The V segment lost 2 bases and the J segment 4 bases; nucleotides outside the gene matches: 14. Looked up from germline, CDR1 is MDHEN and CDR2 is SYDVKM. The CDR3 consists of 19 residues. The CDR3 DNA follows: TGTGCCAGCAGTTTAATCGACAGGGGGCCAGGTAGAGGAAATCAGCCCCAGCATTTT. It yields the protein CASSLIDRGPGRGNQPQHF.

V gene TRBV11-2 combines with J gene TRBJ1-6, with 8 bases aligning to TRBD1. The V gene's germline CDR1 is SGHAT and CDR2 FQNNGV. CDR3 size: 14 residues. The trim removed 4 bases at V and 7 bases at J, leaving 3 bases unmatched. CDR3 in DNA: TGTGCCAGCAGCTCGCGACAGGGGAATTCACCCCTCCACTTT. It specifies CASSSRQGNSPLHF.

V usage is TRBV6-5 and J usage is TRBJ2-5; 7 bases line up with TRBD2. V lost 5 bases, J lost 4 bases, and 10 bases stayed unmatched. Looked up from germline, CDR1 is MNHEY and CDR2 is SVGAGI. The CDR3 is 15 residues long. The CDR3 nucleotides are TGTGCCAGCAGTAAACCAGGACTAGAGGGAGAGACCCAGTACTTC. Its translation: CASSKPGLEGETQYF.

The rearrangement links TRBV13 to TRBJ2-1, with 11 bases that match TRBD2. The V and J ends lost 4 bases and 3 bases, in that order; junction bases with no gene match: 8. Germline assignment: CDR1 PRHDT and CDR2 FYEKMQ (reference sequence). This CDR3 contains 17 residues. CDR3 bases: TGTGCCAGCAGCTCGTTTAGCGGGAGGGCCTTCTACAATGAGCAGTTCTTC. Amino acid sequence: CASSSFSGRAFYNEQFF.

The chain is built from TRBV10-3 and TRBJ2-5; 9 bases map to TRBD2. The CDR3 totals 14 residues. The J segment lost 4 bases and the V segment lost 4 bases, leaving 4 bases of the junction unmatched. The germline V gene encodes CDR1 ENHRY and CDR2 SYGVKD. CDR3 coding DNA: TGTGCCATCAGTGGTGGGGGACTAGCAGAGACCCAGTACTTC. Protein sequence: CAISGGGLAETQYF.

This chain connects TRBV5-1 to TRBJ2-5, with TRBD2 as a possible D gene (6 bases). CDR3 length equals 15 residues. Germline V gene sequence: CDR1 SGHRS, CDR2 YFSETQ. Trimming removed 3 bases from V and 2 bases from J, with 14 bases in between. The CDR3 protein is CASSSMTGVQETQYF. In DNA, the CDR3 is TGCGCCAGCAGCTCCATGACGGGGGTTCAAGAGACCCAGTACTTC. The full variable domain, with the rest looked up from reference TRBV5-1 and TRBJ2-5, is KAGVTQTPRYLIKTRGQQVTLSCSPISGHRSVSWYQQTPGQGLQFLFEYFSETQRNKGNFPGRFSGRQFSNSRSEMNVSTLELGDSALYLCASSSMTGVQETQYFGPGTRLLVL.

This clone was counted a few times. The V gene is TRBV6-5, the J gene TRBJ1-2; TRBD1 aligns across 9 bases. CDR1 and CDR2 (germline): MNHEY, SVGAGI. This CDR3 has 13 amino acids. Trimming cost V 6 bases and J 8 bases; bases outside gene matches: 7. The CDR3 region has the DNA TGTGCCAGCAGCTGGGACAGGGCGGTCGGCTACACCTTC. Translation: CASSWDRAVGYTF.

The chain recombines TRBV5-1 with TRBJ2-5; D possibly corresponds to TRBD2 (6 bases). This CDR3 is built from 14 residues. The V end was cut by 0 bases, the J end by 4 bases, with 10 bases between. Per the germline V gene, CDR1 is SGHRS and CDR2 is YFSETQ. CDR3 DNA sequence: TGCGCCAGCAGCTTGGTGGGGGGAGGAGAGACCCAGTACTTC. As protein: CASSLVGGGETQYF.

The chain uses TRBV30 and TRBJ2-1, with TRBD2 matching 10 bases. The CDR3 totals 18 residues. V trimming: 4 bases; J trimming: 8 bases; junction bases outside the gene matches: 20. Germline CDR1 is GTSNPN and CDR2 is SVGIG (reference sequence). Written as DNA, the CDR3 is TGTGCCTGGAACAGGTACCGCACTAGCGGGAATAGTCGCTATGAGCAGTTCTTC. Its protein is CAWNRYRTSGNSRYEQFF.

The chain employs TRBV10-3 and TRBJ2-2; D is perhaps TRBD2 (5 bases). Trimming cost V 6 bases and J 5 bases, with 13 bases left between them. CDR3 length: 14 amino acids. The germline V gene encodes CDR1 ENHRY and CDR2 SYGVKD. CDR3 residues: CAISETWETGELFF. The CDR3 region has the DNA TGTGCCATCAGCGAGACATGGGAGACCGGGGAGCTGTTTTTT.

The rearrangement links TRBV9 to TRBJ2-2; tentative D call: TRBD1 (5 bases). The V gene's germline CDR1 is SGDLS and CDR2 YYNGEE. Trimming shortened V by 3 bases and J by 0 bases, and 9 bases separated the two germline ends. CDR3 length: 15 amino acids. CDR3 amino acids: CASSEGHSNTGELFF. The CDR3 DNA reads as TGTGCCAGCAGCGAAGGACACTCGAACACCGGGGAGCTGTTTTTT.

The chain is built from TRBV5-1 and TRBJ2-3; TRBD2 aligns across 8 bases. V dropped 5 bases and J dropped 2; count of bases not matched to a gene: 10. The germline V gene encodes CDR1 SGHRS and CDR2 YFSETQ. The CDR3 length is 16 residues. The chain's CDR3 is CASSNGLAPHTDTQYF. The CDR3 DNA sequence: TGCGCCAGCAGTAACGGACTAGCCCCACACACAGATACGCAGTATTTT.